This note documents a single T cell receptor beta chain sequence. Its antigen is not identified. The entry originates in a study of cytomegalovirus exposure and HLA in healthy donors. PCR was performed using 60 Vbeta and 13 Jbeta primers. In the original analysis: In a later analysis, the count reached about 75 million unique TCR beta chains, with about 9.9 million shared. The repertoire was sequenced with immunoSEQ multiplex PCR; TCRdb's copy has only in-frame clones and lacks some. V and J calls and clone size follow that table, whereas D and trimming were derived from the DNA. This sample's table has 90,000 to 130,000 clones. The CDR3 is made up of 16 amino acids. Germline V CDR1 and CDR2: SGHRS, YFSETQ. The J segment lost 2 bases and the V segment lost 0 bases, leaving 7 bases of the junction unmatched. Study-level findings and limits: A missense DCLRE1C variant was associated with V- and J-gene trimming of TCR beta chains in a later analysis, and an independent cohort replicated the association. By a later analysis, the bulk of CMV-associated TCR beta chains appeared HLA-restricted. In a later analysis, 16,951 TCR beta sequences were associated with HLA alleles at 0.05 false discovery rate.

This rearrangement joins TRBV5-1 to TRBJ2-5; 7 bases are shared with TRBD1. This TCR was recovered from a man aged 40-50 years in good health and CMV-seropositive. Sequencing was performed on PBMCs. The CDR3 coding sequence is TGCGCCAGCAGCTTGGACGACAGGGTCGTTCAAGAGACCCAGTACTTC. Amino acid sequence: CASSLDDRVVQETQYF.